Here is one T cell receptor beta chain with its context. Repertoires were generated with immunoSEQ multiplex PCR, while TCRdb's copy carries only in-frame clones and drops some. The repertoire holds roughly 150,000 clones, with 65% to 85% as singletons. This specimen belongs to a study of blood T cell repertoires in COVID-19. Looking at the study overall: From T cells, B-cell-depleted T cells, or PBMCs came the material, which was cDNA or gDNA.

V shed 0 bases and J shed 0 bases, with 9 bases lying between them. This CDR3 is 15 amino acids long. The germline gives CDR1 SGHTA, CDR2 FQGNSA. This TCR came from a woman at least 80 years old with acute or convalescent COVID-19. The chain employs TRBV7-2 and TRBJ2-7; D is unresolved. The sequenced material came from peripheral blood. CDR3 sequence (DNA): TGTGCCAGCAGCTTAGCGGGCGAGATCTCCTACGAGCAGTACTTC. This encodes CASSLAGEISYEQYF.